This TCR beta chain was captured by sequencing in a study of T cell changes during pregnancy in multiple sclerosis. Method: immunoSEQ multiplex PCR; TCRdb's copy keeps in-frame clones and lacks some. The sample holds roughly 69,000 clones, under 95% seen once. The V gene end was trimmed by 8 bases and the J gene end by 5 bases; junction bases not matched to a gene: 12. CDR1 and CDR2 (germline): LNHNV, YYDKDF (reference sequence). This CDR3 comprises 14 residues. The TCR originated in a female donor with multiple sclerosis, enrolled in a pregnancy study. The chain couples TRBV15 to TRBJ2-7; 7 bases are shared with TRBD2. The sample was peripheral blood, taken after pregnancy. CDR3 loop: CATSPGGSSHEQYF. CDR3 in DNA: TGTGCCACCTCCCCGGGCGGGAGTTCCCACGAGCAGTACTTC.